This T cell receptor (beta chain) is from a study of blood T cell repertoires in COVID-19 (dated by TCRdb to the early 2020s). Study-wide context: Samples covering the acute and convalescent phases of COVID-19 were provided by collaborators in the United States, Italy and Spain. The material from the prospective study consisted of cDNA or gDNA derived from T cells, B-cell-depleted T cells, or PBMCs. The dataset comprised deeply sampled blood TCRbeta repertoires from subjects exposed to, actively infected with, or recovered from COVID-19. The repertoires were released in a freely available public database meant as a resource for research on the immune response to SARS-CoV-2. The samples were drawn from two sources: the first 160 participants of the ongoing ImmuneRACE study, and 950 to 1,500 subjects contributed by 6 global collaborators. Nearly every sample came with metadata listing a de-identified subject ID, COVID-19 status, age in years and sex. HLA class I and class II types, where available, came from metadata supplied by the sample provider rather than from assay-based typing. The full study reports these points: Clinical and demographic metadata were provided uncurated, with the amount varying by source and participant.

Points on this clone: It has no known antigen specificity. No base quality values were provided; no much bigger clone lies one nucleotide off.

TCRbeta CDR3 regions were amplified from genomic DNA by means of the immunoSEQ Assay, a bias-controlled multiplex PCR. Under the source paper's analysis protocol: The number of nucleated cells in each sample was estimated from the amplification of reference gene primers within the assay. To quantify the absolute abundance of each unique TCRbeta CDR3 rearrangement, sequence reads were collapsed and filtered. Productive Simpson clonality was computed per sample as the square root of Simpson's diversity index over productive rearrangements. Entries here come from immuneACCESS through TCRdb and include only in-frame sequences with V and J called. Some clones fail to appear in such tables; in the studies checked, an unresolved V gene covers under half of the shortfall, and the cause of the remainder is unknown. The DNA gave D and trimming, while V, J and clone size come from that table. A total of 90,000 to 140,000 clones appear in this sample, approximately 85% of them only once. In total, the top ten clones hold about 3.9% of the sample.

Germline trimming amounts to 6 bases on V and 0 bases on J, with 10 as the count of junction bases outside the gene matches. Reading the germline V gene (reference sequence) gives CDR1 MNHEY and CDR2 SMNVEV. The CDR3 numbers 17 residues from cysteine through phenylalanine. Just the 51-base CDR3 DNA is kept, in frame starting at base 1. Each collaborating institution followed its own protocols to collect whole blood in K2EDTA tubes. For TCRbeta analysis, collaborator samples were shipped as frozen whole blood, as isolated PBMCs, or as DNA extracted from either sample type. The chain couples TRBV27 to TRBJ1-5; TRBD1 aligns with 8 central bases. The sample comprised peripheral blood. This receptor was obtained from a man aged 45-65 years with acute or convalescent COVID-19. The nucleotides are TGTGCCAGCAGAGGACTGGACAGGGCGAGTAGCAATCAGCCCCAGCATTTT. It translates to CASRGLDRASSNQPQHF.